The 20 T cell receptor beta chains presented below share a single source sample, sequenced in a study of cytomegalovirus exposure and HLA in healthy donors. Amplification used 60 Vbeta primers and 13 Jbeta primers. The data were produced by immunoSEQ multiplex PCR, yet TCRdb's version contains in-frame clones alone and is incomplete. The repertoire consists of about 250,000 clones, with under 80% occurring once and the leading ten covering around 2.3%. Material: PBMCs. Receptor source: a female donor in good health and CMV-seronegative.

The rearrangement uses TRBV6-1 and TRBJ2-7, with D tentatively TRBD1 (5 bases). The germline CDR1 and CDR2 sequences are MNHNS and SASEGT. V was pared by 2 bases and J by 1 base, with 15 bases between. CDR3 length equals 16 residues. CDR3 amino acids: CASSEQIVAGSYEQYF. CDR3 DNA sequence: TGTGCCAGCAGTGAACAGATTGTGGCAGGGTCCTACGAGCAGTACTTC.

This clone was counted a few times. One end of the junction is discordant with germline, which a read error may explain. This chain joins TRBV25-1 and TRBJ2-7, with 8 bases that match TRBD1. CDR1 is MGHDK, CDR2 SYGVNS, per germline. CDR3 length equals 14 residues. This CDR3 reads CASSDPGQGYEQYF. CDR3 in DNA: TGTGCCAGCAGCGATCCTGGACAGGGCTACGAACAGTACTTC.

This sequence joins TRBV7-3 and TRBJ2-5; D perhaps matches TRBD1 (6 bases). The CDR3 has 13 residues. Germline CDR1 reads SGHTA; CDR2 reads FQGTGA. With 4 bases removed from V and 3 bases from J, the gap between germline ends came to 9 bases. DNA of the CDR3: TGTGCCAGCAGCTCGGACAGAAAAGAGACCCAGTACTTC. Protein sequence: CASSSDRKETQYF.

The chain recombines TRBV29-1 with TRBJ1-1, with D uncertain. V lost 3 bases, J lost 4 bases, and 6 bases lay in between. This CDR3 spans 11 amino acids. Germline V gene data show CDR1 as SQVTM and CDR2 as ANQGSEA. CDR3 DNA sequence: TGCAGCGTTGACGGGGTCACTGAAGCTTTCTTT. Encoded protein: CSVDGVTEAFF.

The V call is TRBV7-2, the J call TRBJ2-1; 10 positions match TRBD2. This CDR3 has 18 amino acids. Germline assignment: CDR1 SGHTA and CDR2 FQGNSA. V was pared by 5 bases and J by 4 bases, with 14 bases of the junction left unmatched. The CDR3 spells CASSPRGEREGYYNEQFF. CDR3 in DNA: TGTGCCAGCAGCCCCAGGGGAGAGCGGGAGGGCTATTACAATGAGCAGTTCTTC.

The rearrangement links TRBV7-9 to TRBJ2-3, with TRBD1 matching over 12 bases. The CDR3 has 15 amino acids. V trimming: 4 bases; J trimming: 6 bases; junction bases outside the gene matches: 5. CDR1 is SEHNR, CDR2 FQNEAQ, per germline (reference sequence). In nucleotides, the CDR3 is TGTGCCAGCAGCTCGGGACAGGGGGCTGGGGATACGCAGTATTTT. Its translation: CASSSGQGAGDTQYF.

The V call is TRBV10-1, the J call TRBJ2-3; D possibly corresponds to TRBD2 (6 bases). Trimming pared 8 bases from V and 0 bases from J, leaving 12 bases between. CDR3 length: 14 residues. Germline V lookup: CDR1 WNHNN, CDR2 SYGVQD (reference sequence). The CDR3 here is CASSGLTSTDTQYF. In DNA form, the CDR3 reads TGCGCCAGCTCCGGACTAACTAGCACAGATACGCAGTATTTT.

This clone was seen a handful of times. The chain has TRBV30 and TRBJ2-2; D call uncertain. Germline V gene sequence: CDR1 GTSNPN, CDR2 SVGIG (reference sequence). The CDR3 has 12 residues. Trimming removed 3 bases from V and 7 bases from J, with 9 bases in between. This chain's CDR3 is CAWSRVSGELFF. CDR3 nucleotides: TGTGCCTGGAGCCGGGTCAGCGGGGAGCTGTTTTTT.

The CDR3 DNA follows: TGTGCCAGCAGTGAATCACAGGGAAGAAATCAGCCCCAGCATTTT. It specifies CASSESQGRNQPQHF. The rearrangement joins TRBV6-1 to TRBJ1-5; tentatively, D is TRBD1 (6 bases). This CDR3 contains 15 residues. Germline-derived CDR1 and CDR2 are MNHNS and SASEGT. Trimming took off 2 bases at V and 4 bases at J, with 12 bases between the two ends.

Concerning this clone: Different DNA sequences within this sample yield the same CDR3. This chain links TRBV2 with TRBJ2-5; 9 nucleotides align to TRBD2. This CDR3 spans 15 amino acids. With 4 bases clipped from V and 0 bases from J, the junction kept 3 bases outside the gene matches. Germline V lookup: CDR1 SNHLY, CDR2 FYNNEI. The CDR3 protein is CASSGTSGYQETQYF. CDR3 sequence (DNA): TGTGCCAGCAGTGGTACTAGCGGGTACCAAGAGACCCAGTACTTC.

This clone was found a few times. The chain combines TRBV4-1 with TRBJ2-3; D is unclear. The CDR3 covers 15 residues. CDR1 and CDR2 from the germline V gene are MGHRA and YSYEKL. Trimming took 1 base from V and 0 from J, leaving 8 bases between them. CDR3 in DNA: TGCGCCAGCAGCCAAGCCGCGTTTAGCACAGATACGCAGTATTTT. Protein product: CASSQAAFSTDTQYF.

This clone was seen only once. The rearrangement joins TRBV27 to TRBJ1-4; D remains ambiguous. The CDR3 contains 15 residues. The germline V gene has CDR1 MNHEY and CDR2 SMNVEV (reference sequence). Trimming took off 2 bases at V and 4 bases at J, with 11 bases between the two ends. The CDR3: CASSLSGPLNEKLFF. The CDR3 bases are TGTGCCAGCAGTTTAAGCGGTCCTCTTAATGAAAAACTGTTTTTT.

V is TRBV2 and J is TRBJ2-3, with a possible D match to TRBD2 (7 bases). This CDR3 has 16 residues. The germline gives CDR1 SNHLY, CDR2 FYNNEI. With 8 bases removed from V and 1 base from J, the gap between germline ends came to 19 bases. The CDR3 here is CASQTPGGPRTDTQYF. The DNA of the CDR3 is TGTGCCAGCCAAACCCCGGGGGGCCCTCGCACAGATACGCAGTATTTT.

The chain joins TRBV7-9 to TRBJ1-1; D remains ambiguous. The CDR3 loop spans 14 amino acids. Deletions cut 1 base from V and 0 bases from J, with 6 bases between. Germline V gene sequence: CDR1 SEHNR, CDR2 FQNEAQ (reference sequence). The CDR3 DNA sequence: TGTGCCAGCAGCTTAGTGTACTTGAACACTGAAGCTTTCTTT. It specifies CASSLVYLNTEAFF.

The rearrangement links TRBV29-1 to TRBJ1-2, with 8 bases lining up with TRBD1. Germline trimming cut 3 bases from V and 4 bases from J; bases unmatched to any gene: 13. The CDR3 is 16 amino acids. Germline assignment: CDR1 SQVTM and CDR2 ANQGSEA. The CDR3 is CSVDVLGQEERYGYTF. DNA of the CDR3: TGCAGCGTTGATGTATTGGGACAGGAAGAACGCTATGGCTACACCTTC.

The rearrangement uses TRBV18 and TRBJ1-4, with D uncertain. V was clipped by 0 bases and J by 2 bases, with 7 bases between them. CDR1 is KGHSH, CDR2 LQKENI, per germline. The CDR3 is made up of 15 amino acids. The CDR3 spells CASSPPDFTNEKLFF. DNA of the CDR3: TGTGCCAGCTCACCACCGGACTTTACTAATGAAAAACTGTTTTTT.

The V and J genes are TRBV4-1 and TRBJ2-1; the match to TRBD2 covers 7 bases. CDR1 and CDR2 from the germline V gene are MGHRA and YSYEKL. The CDR3 consists of 18 residues. V dropped 0 bases and J dropped 7; count of bases not matched to a gene: 15. CDR3 DNA: TGCGCCAGCAGCCAAGATATGTTGGCGGGAGAATTCCCGAATGAGCAGTTCTTC. Amino acids: CASSQDMLAGEFPNEQFF.

This clone came up a few times. V and J are TRBV28 and TRBJ1-5, with 7 positions matching TRBD1. CDR1 and CDR2 from the germline V gene are MDHEN and SYDVKM. Losses at the gene ends were 7 bases for V and 4 bases for J; bases not matched to a gene: 10. CDR3 length equals 15 residues. CDR3 bases: TGTGCCAGCACTTCCAGGGGGGCAGGGAATCAGCCCCAGCATTTT. It is translated as CASTSRGAGNQPQHF. Drawing the rest from reference TRBV28 and TRBJ1-5, the complete variable domain is DVKVTQSSRYLVKRTGEKVFLECVQDMDHENMFWYRQDPGLGLRLIYFSYDVKMKEKGDIPEGYSVSREKKERFSLILESASTNQTSMYLCASTSRGAGNQPQHFGDGTRLSIL.

The chain couples TRBV5-1 to TRBJ2-3; 8 nucleotides agree with TRBD2. This CDR3 has 15 amino acids. J was trimmed by 5 bases and V by 3 bases; bases with no gene match: 8. CDR1 and CDR2 from the germline V gene are SGHRS and YFSETQ. CDR3 protein: CASSSSGGPEDTQYF. DNA of the CDR3: TGCGCCAGCAGCTCTTCGGGAGGGCCGGAAGATACGCAGTATTTT.

The chain employs TRBV5-1 and TRBJ2-7; 9 nucleotides agree with TRBD2. This CDR3 is built from 15 residues. The germline V gene encodes CDR1 SGHRS and CDR2 YFSETQ. V was pared by 3 bases and J by 7 bases, with 11 bases of the junction left unmatched. The DNA of the CDR3 is TGCGCCAGCAGCTACTCGGCGGGAGGGCCTGGGGAGCAGTACTTC. This translates into CASSYSAGGPGEQYF.